The 10 T cell receptor beta chains given below trace back to one sample, sequenced in a study of T cell responses to AZD1222 COVID-19 vaccine. Produced via immunoSEQ multiplex PCR; TCRdb's table is partial and in-frame only. Among about 100,000 clones listed, approximately 90% were seen once. Sample: peripheral blood, taken on day 0 of AZD1222 vaccination. These receptors all come from an adult in good health.

The genes are TRBV5-8 and TRBJ2-1, with D possibly TRBD1 on 6 matching bases. This CDR3 is 17 amino acids long. Germline CDR1 is SGHTS and CDR2 is YDEGEE. Between the trimmed V and J ends, which lost 3 bases and 1 base, there was a span of 17 bases. The CDR3 region is CASSSNYGRGSYNEQFF. The CDR3 DNA is TGTGCCAGCAGCTCCAATTATGGCAGGGGATCCTACAATGAGCAGTTCTTC.

This chain joins TRBV15 and TRBJ1-3, with a tentative D call TRBD1 (6 bases). Per the germline V gene, CDR1 is LNHNV and CDR2 is YYDKDF (reference sequence). Trimming stripped 4 bases from V and 9 bases from J, with 13 bases between. This CDR3 is built from 13 residues. CDR3 protein: CATSMNRETTIYF. As DNA, the CDR3 is TGTGCCACCAGCATGAACAGGGAAACCACCATATATTTT. Drawing the rest from reference TRBV15 and TRBJ1-3, the complete variable domain is DAMVIQNPRYQVTQFGKPVTLSCSQTLNHNVMYWYQQKSSQAPKLLFHYYDKDFNNEADTPDNFQSRRPNTSFCFLDIRSPGLGDTAMYLCATSMNRETTIYFGEGSWLTVV.

This chain uses TRBV4-1 with TRBJ2-7; D not resolved. This CDR3 contains 16 residues. V gave up 0 bases and J gave up 3 bases, with 15 bases separating them. CDR1 is MGHRA, CDR2 YSYEKL, per germline. The CDR3 sequence is CASSQEESDGSYEQYF. The CDR3 DNA sequence: TGCGCCAGCAGCCAAGAGGAGTCGGACGGCAGCTACGAGCAGTACTTC.

The chain is built from TRBV16 and TRBJ2-3; D is unresolved. CDR1 and CDR2 from the germline V gene are KGHSY and FQNENV. The CDR3 sequence is 13 residues long. Trimming cost V 4 bases and J 3 bases, with 8 bases left between them. DNA for the CDR3: TGTGCCAGCAGCCCGGGTAGGACAGATACGCAGTATTTT. Translation gives CASSPGRTDTQYF.

The chain links TRBV6-2 or TRBV6-3 to TRBJ2-3, with 7 bases aligning to TRBD2. The CDR3 contains 17 residues. The trim removed 3 bases at V and 5 bases at J, leaving 14 bases unmatched. CDR1 and CDR2 (germline): MNHEY, SVGEGT. The CDR3 region is CASSYGKYGGSEDTQYF. DNA for the CDR3: TGTGCCAGCAGTTATGGGAAGTACGGGGGGTCCGAAGATACGCAGTATTTT.

The V call is TRBV29-1, the J call TRBJ2-5; 9 nucleotides align to TRBD1. The germline V gene has CDR1 SQVTM and CDR2 ANQGSEA. V dropped 3 bases and J dropped 5; count of bases not matched to a gene: 13. This CDR3 contains 16 residues. The CDR3 nucleotides are TGCAGCGTTGACGGGACAGGGAAGGGGCCAAGGGAGACCCAGTACTTC. It translates to CSVDGTGKGPRETQYF. Full variable domain (rest looked up from reference TRBV29-1 and TRBJ2-5): SAVISQKPSRDICQRGTSLTIQCQVDSQVTMMFWYRQQPGQSLTLIATANQGSEATYESGFVIDKFPISRPNLTFSTLTVSNMSPEDSSIYLCSVDGTGKGPRETQYFGPGTRLLVL.

V usage is TRBV6-6 and J usage is TRBJ2-3; no clear D. Looked up from germline, CDR1 is MNHNY and CDR2 is SVGAGI (reference sequence). The CDR3 covers 18 residues. The V end was cut by 5 bases, the J end by 3 bases, with 24 bases between. The CDR3 here is CASSPTIEPLISTDTQYF. For the CDR3, the DNA is TGTGCCAGCAGTCCAACGATAGAGCCGCTGATAAGTACAGATACGCAGTATTTT.

The chain joins TRBV18 to TRBJ2-1; no reliable D call. In germline, CDR1 is KGHSH, CDR2 LQKENI. CDR3 length: 11 amino acids. Deletions cut 5 bases from V and 7 bases from J, with 6 bases between. The CDR3 nucleotides are TGTGCCAGCTCAATGGGGAATGAGCAGTTCTTC. It yields the protein CASSMGNEQFF.

This clone is a singleton in its sample. The chain recombines TRBV11-3 with TRBJ2-3; the D gene is possibly TRBD2 (6 bases). This CDR3 has 15 residues. CDR1 is SGHNT, CDR2 YENEEA, per germline. V was clipped by 1 base and J by 2 bases, with 10 bases between them. The CDR3 sequence: CASSLGGEDTDTQYF. Here the CDR3 DNA reads TGTGCCAGCAGCTTAGGCGGGGAGGACACAGATACGCAGTATTTT.

This chain uses TRBV4-3 with TRBJ2-1, with 8 nucleotides matching TRBD1. Germline assignment: CDR1 LGHNA and CDR2 YSLEER. This CDR3 has 15 residues. Germline trimming cut 1 base from V and 7 bases from J; bases unmatched to any gene: 6. Written as DNA, the CDR3 is TGCGCCAGCAGCCAAGGCCACAGGGGGTATAATGAGCAGTTCTTC. It yields the protein CASSQGHRGYNEQFF.